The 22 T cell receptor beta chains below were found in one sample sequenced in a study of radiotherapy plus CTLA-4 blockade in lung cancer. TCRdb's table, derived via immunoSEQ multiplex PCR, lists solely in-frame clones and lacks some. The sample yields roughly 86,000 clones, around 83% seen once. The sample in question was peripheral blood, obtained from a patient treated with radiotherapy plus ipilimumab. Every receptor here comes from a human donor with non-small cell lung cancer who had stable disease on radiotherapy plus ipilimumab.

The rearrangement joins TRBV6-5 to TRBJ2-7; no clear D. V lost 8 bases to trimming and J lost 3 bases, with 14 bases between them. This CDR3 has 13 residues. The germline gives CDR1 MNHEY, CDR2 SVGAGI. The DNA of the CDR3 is TGTGCCAGCCAGGTAGAACACAGCTACGAGCAGTACTTC. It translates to CASQVEHSYEQYF.

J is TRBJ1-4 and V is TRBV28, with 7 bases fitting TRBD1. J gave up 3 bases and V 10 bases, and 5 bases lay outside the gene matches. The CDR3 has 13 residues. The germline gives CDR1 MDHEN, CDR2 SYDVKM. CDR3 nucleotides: TGTGCCACCTCCGGGACAGCTAATGAAAAACTGTTTTTT. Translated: CATSGTANEKLFF.

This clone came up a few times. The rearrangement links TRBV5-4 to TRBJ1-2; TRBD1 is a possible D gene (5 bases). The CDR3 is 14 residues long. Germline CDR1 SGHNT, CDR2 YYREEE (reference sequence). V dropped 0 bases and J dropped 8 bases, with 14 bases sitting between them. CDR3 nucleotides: TGTGCCAGCAGCTTGGAGGCAGGGCGGATCGGCTACACCTTC. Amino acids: CASSLEAGRIGYTF.

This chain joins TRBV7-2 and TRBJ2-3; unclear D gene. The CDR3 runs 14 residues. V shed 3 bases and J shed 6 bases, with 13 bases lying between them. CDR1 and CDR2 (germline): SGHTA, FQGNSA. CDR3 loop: CASSFYSAMDTQYF. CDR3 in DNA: TGTGCCAGCAGCTTCTACTCCGCTATGGATACGCAGTATTTT.

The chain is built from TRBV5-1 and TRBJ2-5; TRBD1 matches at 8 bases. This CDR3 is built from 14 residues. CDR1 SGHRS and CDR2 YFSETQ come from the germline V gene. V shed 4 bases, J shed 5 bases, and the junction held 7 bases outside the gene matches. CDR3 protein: CASSRGQGEETQYF. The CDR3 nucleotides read TGCGCCAGCAGCCGAGGACAGGGAGAGGAGACCCAGTACTTC.

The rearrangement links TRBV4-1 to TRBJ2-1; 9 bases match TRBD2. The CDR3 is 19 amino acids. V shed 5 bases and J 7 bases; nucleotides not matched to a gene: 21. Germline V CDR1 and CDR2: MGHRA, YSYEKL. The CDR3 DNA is TGCGCCAGCAGCAAGGCCCGGGCTAGCGGGAAGTTGGGCTGGAATGAGCAGTTCTTC. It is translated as CASSKARASGKLGWNEQFF.

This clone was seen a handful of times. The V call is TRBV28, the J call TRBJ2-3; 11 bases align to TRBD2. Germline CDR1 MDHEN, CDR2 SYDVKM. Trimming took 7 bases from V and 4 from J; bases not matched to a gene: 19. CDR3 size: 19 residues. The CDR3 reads CASKPPGHSTSGRPDTQYF. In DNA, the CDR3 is TGTGCCAGCAAACCTCCGGGACATAGCACTAGCGGGAGACCAGATACGCAGTATTTT. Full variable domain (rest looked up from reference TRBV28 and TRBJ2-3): DVKVTQSSRYLVKRTGEKVFLECVQDMDHENMFWYRQDPGLGLRLIYFSYDVKMKEKGDIPEGYSVSREKKERFSLILESASTNQTSMYLCASKPPGHSTSGRPDTQYFGPGTRLTVL.

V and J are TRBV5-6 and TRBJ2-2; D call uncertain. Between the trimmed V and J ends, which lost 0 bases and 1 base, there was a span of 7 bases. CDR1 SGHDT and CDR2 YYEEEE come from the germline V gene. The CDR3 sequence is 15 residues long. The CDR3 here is CASSLGWKNTGELFF. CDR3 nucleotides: TGTGCCAGCAGCTTGGGTTGGAAGAACACCGGGGAGCTGTTTTTT.

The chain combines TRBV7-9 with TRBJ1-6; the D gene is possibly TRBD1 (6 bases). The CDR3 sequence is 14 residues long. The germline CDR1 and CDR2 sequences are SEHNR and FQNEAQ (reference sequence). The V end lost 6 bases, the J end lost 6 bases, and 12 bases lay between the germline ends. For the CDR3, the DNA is TGTGCCAGCAGTGAGTGGACAGTTAATTCACCCCTCCACTTT. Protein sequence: CASSEWTVNSPLHF.

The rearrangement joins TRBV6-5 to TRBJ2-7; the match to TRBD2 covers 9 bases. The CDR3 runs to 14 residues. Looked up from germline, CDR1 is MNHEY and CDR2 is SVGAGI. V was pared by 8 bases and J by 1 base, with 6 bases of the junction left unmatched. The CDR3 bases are TGTGCCAGCGGCCCAGGACTAGCGTCCTACGAGCAGTACTTC. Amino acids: CASGPGLASYEQYF.

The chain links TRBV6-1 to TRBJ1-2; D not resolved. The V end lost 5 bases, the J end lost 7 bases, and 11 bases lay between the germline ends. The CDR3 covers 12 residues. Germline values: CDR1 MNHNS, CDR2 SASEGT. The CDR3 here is CASSPGPAGYTF. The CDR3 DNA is TGTGCCAGCAGTCCCGGACCTGCTGGCTACACCTTC.

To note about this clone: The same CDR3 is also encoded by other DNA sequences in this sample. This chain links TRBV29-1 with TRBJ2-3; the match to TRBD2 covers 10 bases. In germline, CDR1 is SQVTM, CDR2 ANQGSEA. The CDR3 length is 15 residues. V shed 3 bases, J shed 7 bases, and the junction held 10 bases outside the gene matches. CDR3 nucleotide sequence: TGCAGCGTTGACGGGACTAGCGCAACTTGGAATACGCAGTATTTT. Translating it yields CSVDGTSATWNTQYF.

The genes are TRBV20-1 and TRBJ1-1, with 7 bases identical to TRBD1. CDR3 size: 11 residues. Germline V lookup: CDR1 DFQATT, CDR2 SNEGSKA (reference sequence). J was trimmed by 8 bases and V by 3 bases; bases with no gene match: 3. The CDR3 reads CSASPTGEAFF. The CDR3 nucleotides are TGCAGTGCTAGCCCGACAGGGGAAGCTTTCTTT.

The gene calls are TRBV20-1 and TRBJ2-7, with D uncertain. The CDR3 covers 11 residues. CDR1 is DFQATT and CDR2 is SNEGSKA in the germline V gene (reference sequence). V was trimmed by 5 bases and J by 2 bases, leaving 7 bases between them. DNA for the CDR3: TGCAGTGCTGGGTTAGCCTACGAGCAGTACTTC. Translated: CSAGLAYEQYF.

The CDR3 sequence: CASSLVKSGGAYEQYF. Here the CDR3 DNA reads TGTGCCAGCAGCTTAGTAAAAAGTGGCGGGGCCTACGAGCAGTACTTC. This chain connects TRBV7-6 to TRBJ2-7; tentative D call: TRBD2 (6 bases). Germline V gene lookup returns CDR1 SGHVS and CDR2 FNYEAQ. This CDR3 is built from 16 residues. Trimming shortened V by 1 base and J by 2 bases, and 15 bases separated the two germline ends.

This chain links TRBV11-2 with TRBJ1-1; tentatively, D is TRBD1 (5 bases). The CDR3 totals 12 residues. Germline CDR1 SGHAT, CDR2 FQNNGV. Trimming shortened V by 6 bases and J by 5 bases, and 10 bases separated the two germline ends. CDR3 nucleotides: TGTGCCAGCAGGTCGGGGGGGACTGAAGCTTTCTTT. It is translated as CASRSGGTEAFF.

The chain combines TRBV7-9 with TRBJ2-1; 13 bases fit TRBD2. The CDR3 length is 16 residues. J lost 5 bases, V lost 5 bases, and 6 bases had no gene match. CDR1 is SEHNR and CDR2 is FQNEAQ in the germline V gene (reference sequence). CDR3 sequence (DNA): TGTGCCAGCAGCGTGACTAGCGGGAGGATCAACAATGAGCAGTTCTTC. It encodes CASSVTSGRINNEQFF.

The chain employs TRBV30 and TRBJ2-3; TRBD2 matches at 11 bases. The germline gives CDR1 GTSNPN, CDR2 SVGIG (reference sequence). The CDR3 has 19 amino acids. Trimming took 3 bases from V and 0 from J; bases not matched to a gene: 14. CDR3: CAWSRGLAGGPQSTDTQYF. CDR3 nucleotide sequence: TGTGCCTGGAGCCGGGGGCTAGCGGGGGGCCCCCAAAGCACAGATACGCAGTATTTT.

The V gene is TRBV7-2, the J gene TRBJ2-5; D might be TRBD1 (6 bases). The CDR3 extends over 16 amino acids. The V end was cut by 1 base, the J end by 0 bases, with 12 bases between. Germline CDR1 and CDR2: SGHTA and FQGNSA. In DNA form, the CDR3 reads TGTGCCAGCAGCTTAGTAGGGGGTGGGTACCAAGAGACCCAGTACTTC. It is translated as CASSLVGGGYQETQYF.

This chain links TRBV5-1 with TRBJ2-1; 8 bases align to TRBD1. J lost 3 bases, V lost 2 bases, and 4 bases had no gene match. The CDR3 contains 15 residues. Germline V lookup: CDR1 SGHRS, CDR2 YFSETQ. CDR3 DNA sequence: TGCGCCAGCAGCTTAGGACAGGGAAGCTACAATGAGCAGTTCTTC. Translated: CASSLGQGSYNEQFF.

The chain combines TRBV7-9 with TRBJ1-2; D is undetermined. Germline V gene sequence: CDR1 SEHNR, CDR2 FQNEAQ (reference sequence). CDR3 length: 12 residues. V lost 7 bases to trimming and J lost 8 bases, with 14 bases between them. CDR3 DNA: TGTGCCAGCAACTCCCGGGTCGGAGGCTACACCTTC. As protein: CASNSRVGGYTF.

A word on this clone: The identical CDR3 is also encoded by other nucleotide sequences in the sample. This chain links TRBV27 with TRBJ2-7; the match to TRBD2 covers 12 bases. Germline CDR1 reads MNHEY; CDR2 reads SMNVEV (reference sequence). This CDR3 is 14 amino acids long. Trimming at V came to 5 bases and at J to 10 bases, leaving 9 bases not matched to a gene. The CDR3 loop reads CASSVSSGGAPQYF. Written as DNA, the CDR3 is TGTGCCAGCAGTGTCTCTAGCGGGGGGGCCCCCCAGTACTTC.